The T cell receptor (beta chain) described here comes from a study of blood T cell repertoires in COVID-19. Produced via immunoSEQ multiplex PCR; TCRdb's table is partial and in-frame only. The sample lists under 150,000 clones, about 76% occurring once. This clone was detected once. In germline, CDR1 is LGHNT, CDR2 FRNRAP. This CDR3 contains 14 residues. V dropped 2 bases and J dropped 6 bases, with 13 bases sitting between them. The receptor was isolated from an elderly man with acute or convalescent COVID-19. This chain links TRBV12-5 with TRBJ1-1; D remains unclear. The sample was peripheral blood. The DNA of the CDR3 is TGTGCTAGTGGTTTGAATCAGAAAAGTTCTGAAGCTTTCTTT. Translation: CASGLNQKSSEAFF.